This TCR beta chain originates from a study of blood T cell repertoires in COVID-19. The overall study: PBMCs, B-cell-depleted T cells, or T cells were the source of the cDNA or gDNA that made up the material.

Only in-frame clones appear in the TCRdb table, and some are missing; sequencing was by immunoSEQ multiplex PCR. The profile shows 250,000 to 350,000 clones, about nine tenths of them singletons. This sequence originates from a woman between 45 and 60 years old who had recovered from COVID-19. The sequencing input was peripheral blood.

The CDR3 spells CASSGADRPLNYYGYTF. In nucleotides, the CDR3 is TGTGCCAGCAGCGGAGCGGACAGGCCGCTTAACTACTATGGCTACACCTTC. The V and J genes are TRBV9 and TRBJ1-2; 7 nucleotides match TRBD1. V dropped 3 bases and J dropped 3; count of bases not matched to a gene: 14. The CDR3 extends over 17 amino acids. The V gene's germline CDR1 is SGDLS and CDR2 YYNGEE.